The 29 T cell receptor beta chains below were found in one sample sequenced in a study of CDR3 diversity in severe acne (dated 2019 in TCRdb). The method was PCR. The sequencing machine was an Illumina HiSeq 2000. TCRdb applied fastp at Q25 and MiXCR to the public reads, then kept only in-frame beta chains. Here each entry gathers all rows of one CDR3 protein and keeps the most common genes and DNA. Here the sample has about 85,000 distinct CDR3 sequences; roughly half occur a single time. Roughly a tenth of the sample is taken by the ten largest. Material: blood. The receptor set was obtained from a male donor in good health, serving as a control.

Concerning this clonotype itself: A read error may be the cause here, since a much bigger clone is one base away. The final CDR3 position lacks the conserved phenylalanine or tryptophan, pointing to a likely read error. The chain employs TRBV7-9 and TRBJ1-1; TRBD1 might be the D (5 bases). The V gene lost 7 bases and the J gene lost 1 base, with 13 bases spanning the gap. This CDR3 is 14 amino acids long. Germline assignment: CDR1 SEHNR and CDR2 FQNEAQ (reference sequence). CDR3 region: CASNPRRGNTEAFS. CDR3 in DNA: TGTGCCAGCAATCCCCGGAGGGGGAACACTGAAGCTTTCTCT.

As for this clonotype: The final CDR3 position lacks the conserved phenylalanine or tryptophan, pointing to a likely read error. V is TRBV7-9 and J is TRBJ2-7; 9 bases are a match to TRBD1. Trimming cost V 2 bases and J 4 bases; bases outside gene matches: 3. Germline assignment: CDR1 SEHNR and CDR2 FQNEAQ (reference sequence). This CDR3 has 14 amino acids. The CDR3 protein is CASSLFGTGYEQYL. DNA of the CDR3: TGTGCCAGCAGCTTATTCGGGACAGGGTACGAGCAGTACCTC.

This chain joins TRBV27 and TRBJ2-3; 12 nucleotides agree with TRBD2. The CDR3 is 18 amino acids. After removal of 5 bases from V and 4 bases from J, the junction contained 13 bases not matched to a gene. CDR1 is MNHEY and CDR2 is SMNVEV in the germline V gene (reference sequence). CDR3 bases: TGTGCCAGCAGTCCCACCCCTGGACTAGCGGGGATCGCAGATACGCAGTATTTT. Its translation: CASSPTPGLAGIADTQYF.

The V call is TRBV2, the J call TRBJ2-6; possibly TRBD1 or TRBD2 for D (5 bases each). Germline loops: CDR1 SNHLY, CDR2 FYNNEI. The germline V and J ends were trimmed by 8 bases and 0 bases, with 11 bases remaining between them. CDR3 length: 15 residues. CDR3 region: CASGGASSGANVLTF. CDR3 DNA: TGTGCCAGCGGGGGTGCAAGCTCTGGGGCCAACGTCCTGACTTTC.

This clonotype was seen repeatedly, ten times or more. A much larger clone lies a single base off, so this may be a read error. This rearrangement joins TRBV7-9 to TRBJ2-3; the D gene is possibly TRBD1 (6 bases). The CDR3 is made up of 16 amino acids. The V end was cut by 5 bases, the J end by 1 base, with 16 bases between. Germline V gene lookup returns CDR1 SEHNR and CDR2 FQNEAQ (reference sequence). In DNA, the CDR3 is TGTGCCAGCAGCCACTACACAGGGTCGGGCACAGATACGCAGTATTTT. Translation gives CASSHYTGSGTDTQYF.

The chain uses TRBV10-3 and TRBJ1-6, with D unclear. Trimming removed 3 bases at V and 7 bases at J, with 10 bases between. The germline gives CDR1 ENHRY, CDR2 SYGVKD. CDR3 length: 14 residues. The CDR3 DNA reads as TGTGCCATCAGTGATGGGTTTCCAAATTCACCCCTCCACTTT. Translated, it gives CAISDGFPNSPLHF.

The chain is built from TRBV27 and TRBJ2-3; TRBD1 matches at 8 bases. The CDR3 consists of 15 residues. CDR1 is MNHEY, CDR2 SMNVEV, per germline (reference sequence). V shed 4 bases, J shed 0 bases, and the junction held 3 bases outside the gene matches. CDR3: CASSSGQVSTDTQYF. CDR3 coding DNA: TGTGCCAGCAGTTCGGGACAGGTTAGCACAGATACGCAGTATTTT.

V and J are TRBV7-9 and TRBJ1-1; TRBD1 matches at 9 bases. Losses at the gene ends were 0 bases for V and 1 base for J; bases not matched to a gene: 3. This CDR3 has 16 amino acids. CDR1 is SEHNR, CDR2 FQNEAQ, per germline (reference sequence). CDR3 nucleotides: TGTGCCAGCAGCTTAGCCGGGACAGGGAGGAACACTGAAGCTTTCTTT. Amino acids: CASSLAGTGRNTEAFF.

This chain links TRBV5-1 with TRBJ2-5; D is perhaps TRBD2 (5 bases). The length of the CDR3 is 12 residues. Germline lookup yields CDR1 SGHRS and CDR2 YFSETQ. Trimming cost V 7 bases and J 11 bases, with 18 bases left between them. CDR3 in DNA: TGCGCCAGCCTAGGGCCCGGGGATGAGCAGTACTTC. Its translation: CASLGPGDEQYF.

The chain has TRBV5-1 and TRBJ2-3, with D tentatively TRBD2 (7 bases). Germline CDR1 is SGHRS and CDR2 is YFSETQ. The CDR3 is 15 residues long. Trimming took 2 bases from V and 4 from J, leaving 14 bases between them. CDR3 in amino acids: CASSFGGARADTQYF. The CDR3 coding sequence is TGCGCCAGCAGCTTTGGGGGGGCCAGGGCAGATACGCAGTATTTT.

The rearrangement links TRBV25-1 to TRBJ1-2; the D gene is possibly TRBD1 (5 bases). Per the germline V gene, CDR1 is MGHDK and CDR2 is SYGVNS. The CDR3 runs to 13 residues. Trimming took off 6 bases at V and 6 bases at J, with 14 bases between the two ends. In DNA, the CDR3 is TGTGCCAGCAGCCCCCCACGGGGCCATGGCTACACCTTC. Translation: CASSPPRGHGYTF.

In its sample, this clonotype was seen once. The genes are TRBV2 and TRBJ1-1; 7 positions agree with TRBD1. Germline V gene lookup returns CDR1 SNHLY and CDR2 FYNNEI. This CDR3 has 14 amino acids. After removal of 7 bases from V and 2 bases from J, the junction contained 7 bases not matched to a gene. The CDR3 DNA reads TGTGCCAGCAACCGCGACAGGGATAACACTGAAGCTTTCTTT. Translation gives CASNRDRDNTEAFF.

The chain joins TRBV5-1 to TRBJ1-1; TRBD1 matches at 7 bases. Germline V lookup: CDR1 SGHRS, CDR2 YFSETQ. The CDR3 length is 12 residues. Trimming cost V 0 bases and J 7 bases; bases outside gene matches: 0. The DNA for the CDR3 is TGCGCCAGCAGCTTGGGACAGGGTGAAGCTTTCTTT. Translating it yields CASSLGQGEAFF.

Only a few counts were recorded for this clonotype. The chain has TRBV7-6 and TRBJ1-3, with D possibly TRBD1 on 5 matching bases. Trimming removed 0 bases at V and 2 bases at J, with 8 bases between. Per the germline V gene, CDR1 is SGHVS and CDR2 is FNYEAQ. The CDR3 is made up of 15 amino acids. The CDR3 nucleotides read TGTGCCAGCAGCTTAGCGGGGCGGGCTGGAAACACCATATATTTT. It is translated as CASSLAGRAGNTIYF.

The CDR3 here is CASSPPMGHTEAFF. The CDR3 coding sequence is TGTGCCAGCTCACCACCGATGGGGCACACTGAAGCTTTCTTT. The chain joins TRBV18 to TRBJ1-1; weak D call: TRBD1 (5 bases). Between the trimmed V and J ends, which lost 0 bases and 3 bases, there was a span of 8 bases. The CDR3 runs 14 residues. Germline values: CDR1 KGHSH, CDR2 LQKENI.

As regards this clonotype: Germline is not matched at one junction end, which may reflect a read error. J is TRBJ1-1 and V is TRBV25-1; the D gene is possibly TRBD1 (5 bases). This CDR3 is built from 13 residues. CDR1 and CDR2 (germline): MGHDK, SYGVNS. CDR3 region: CASSLTVNIEAFF. The CDR3 DNA reads as TGTGCCAGCTCCCTGACAGTGAACATTGAAGCTTTCTTT.

This clonotype has a single count. The rearrangement uses TRBV6-5 and TRBJ1-1, with 7 bases matching TRBD1. There are 14 residues in the CDR3. After removal of 2 bases from V and 6 bases from J, the junction contained 6 bases not matched to a gene. Germline V gene lookup returns CDR1 MNHEY and CDR2 SVGAGI. CDR3 coding DNA: TGTGCCAGCAGTTACAACAGGGGTACGGCTGAAGCTTTCTTT. Its protein is CASSYNRGTAEAFF.

Comment on this clonotype: A much larger clone lies one base from this, so it may be a read error. The CDR3 ends on some other residue instead of the conserved phenylalanine or tryptophan, so this is likely a read error. V gene TRBV7-3 combines with J gene TRBJ2-7; TRBD1 matches 9 bases. J gave up 7 bases and V 6 bases, and 13 bases lay outside the gene matches. This CDR3 is built from 15 residues. Germline loops: CDR1 SGHTA, CDR2 FQGTGA. The CDR3 loop is CASSSHRDRAGEQYL. DNA of the CDR3: TGTGCCAGCAGTTCGCACCGGGACAGGGCGGGTGAGCAGTACCTC.

CDR3 DNA sequence: TGTGCCAGCAGTGTGGGGACAGGGAGCGGCTACACCTTC. Amino acids: CASSVGTGSGYTF. The chain couples TRBV6-1 to TRBJ1-2; TRBD1 matches 9 bases. This CDR3 region has 13 residues. V lost 4 bases, J lost 8 bases, and 5 bases stayed unmatched. Germline CDR1 MNHNS, CDR2 SASEGT.

The chain recombines TRBV6-1 with TRBJ1-2; D ambiguous. CDR1 and CDR2 from the germline V gene are MNHNS and SASEGT. The CDR3 totals 13 residues. The germline V and J ends were trimmed by 5 bases and 5 bases, with 12 bases remaining between them. The CDR3 loop is CASSQLTDYGYTF. The CDR3 DNA follows: TGTGCCAGCAGTCAATTGACGGATTATGGCTACACCTTC.

This clonotype was observed once. V usage is TRBV7-2 and J usage is TRBJ2-3, with 13 nucleotides matching TRBD2. The CDR3 contains 17 residues. Germline CDR1 reads SGHTA; CDR2 reads FQGNSA. Trimming removed 2 bases from V and 4 bases from J; junction bases left unmatched: 6. CDR3: CASSLTSGGARADTQYF. CDR3 nucleotides: TGTGCCAGCAGCTTAACTAGCGGGGGGGCCAGGGCAGATACGCAGTATTTT.

The rearrangement links TRBV20-1 to TRBJ2-7; 9 bases map to TRBD2. The CDR3 is made up of 14 amino acids. Germline-derived CDR1 and CDR2 are DFQATT and SNEGSKA (reference sequence). Trimming at V came to 0 bases and at J to 3 bases, leaving 3 bases not matched to a gene. CDR3 bases: TGCAGTGCTAGAGATAGCGGGAGAGGCTACGAGCAGTACTTC. Its protein product is CSARDSGRGYEQYF.

There are a few counts of this clonotype. A much larger clone sits a single nucleotide away, making a read error possible. It is likely a read error, because the conserved phenylalanine at the end of the CDR3 is missing. The chain carries TRBV12-3 or TRBV12-4 and TRBJ2-1; D remains ambiguous. The CDR3 spans 12 residues. V was clipped by 6 bases and J by 6 bases, with 9 bases between them. The CDR3 spells CASSLDANEQFL. In nucleotides, the CDR3 is TGTGCCAGCAGCCTCGATGCCAATGAGCAGTTCCTC.

The gene calls are TRBV30 and TRBJ2-1; D could derive from TRBD1 or TRBD2 (6 bases each). Germline V gene data show CDR1 as GTSNPN and CDR2 as SVGIG (reference sequence). V was cut by 0 bases and J by 0 bases, with 18 bases left in between. The CDR3 has 18 amino acids. CDR3 sequence reads: CAWSVTAGRGSSYNEQFF. The CDR3 DNA follows: TGTGCCTGGAGTGTAACTGCGGGAAGGGGGAGCTCCTACAATGAGCAGTTCTTC.

This clonotype was observed at least ten times. An end of the junction differs from the germline gene, which may be a read error. The chain has TRBV30 and TRBJ2-7, with D tentatively TRBD1 (6 bases). Germline-derived CDR1 and CDR2 are GTSNPN and SVGIG (reference sequence). CDR3 size: 11 residues. The chain's CDR3 is CAWRTTGPRLF. The CDR3 coding sequence is TGTGCCTGGAGAACGACAGGCCCACGACTTTTC.

The rearrangement joins TRBV7-8 to TRBJ1-1, with a possible D match to TRBD1 (5 bases). Germline loops: CDR1 SGHVS, CDR2 FQNEAQ. The CDR3 extends over 12 amino acids. V was trimmed by 6 bases and J by 6 bases, leaving 11 bases between them. The CDR3 is CASRAGRAEAFF. CDR3 DNA: TGTGCCAGCAGGGCAGGGCGGGCTGAAGCTTTCTTT. Full variable domain (outside the CDR3, taken from reference TRBV7-8 and TRBJ1-1): GAGVSQSPRYKVAKRGQDVALRCDPISGHVSLFWYQQALGQGPEFLTYFQNEAQLDKSGLPSDRFFAERPEGSVSTLKIQRTQQEDSAVYLCASRAGRAEAFFGQGTRLTVV.

The rearrangement uses TRBV29-1 and TRBJ2-7, with 9 bases that match TRBD1. From germline, CDR1 is SQVTM and CDR2 ANQGSEA. The CDR3 contains 12 residues. V lost 8 bases, J lost 7 bases, and 9 bases stayed unmatched. Written as DNA, the CDR3 is TGCAGCTGGACAGGGGTCACCAGGGAGCAGTACTTC. Its translation is CSWTGVTREQYF.

This sequence joins TRBV4-1 and TRBJ2-7; TRBD2 is a possible D gene (7 bases). Germline CDR1 and CDR2: MGHRA and YSYEKL. The CDR3 runs 15 residues. V lost 5 bases to trimming and J lost 6 bases, with 20 bases between them. DNA for the CDR3: TGCGCCAGCAGCAGCGAGGGGGGAGGGGTCATCGAGCAGTACTTC. As protein: CASSSEGGGVIEQYF.

The chain combines TRBV7-9 with TRBJ1-2, with a tentative D call TRBD1 (6 bases). This CDR3 contains 14 residues. Germline-derived CDR1 and CDR2 are SEHNR and FQNEAQ (reference sequence). V was pared by 3 bases and J by 7 bases, with 15 bases between. CDR3 nucleotide sequence: TGTGCCAGCAGCTTGGCGGGGGGGCTAGCTGGCTACACCTTC. It translates to CASSLAGGLAGYTF.